This entry lists 22 T cell receptor beta chains sequenced from one sample in a study of T cells in Graves' hyperthyroidism and ophthalmopathy. Using RNA transcripts as the source, TCR beta CDR3 regions were amplified. First-round RT-PCR of the TCR CDR3 relied on the HTBI primer set. Each CDR3 protein is one row after TCRdb ran MiXCR on the multiplex PCR reads. Of around 300,000 distinct CDR3 sequences in the sample, roughly an eighth were seen once. Sample: blood. These receptors were obtained from a woman aged 40 to 49 with Graves' ophthalmopathy.

This clonotype was counted many times. The chain employs TRBV19 and TRBJ2-3, with TRBD2 matching 12 bases. Trimming at V came to 3 bases and at J to 1 base, leaving 8 bases not matched to a gene. The germline V gene encodes CDR1 LNHDA and CDR2 SQIVND (reference sequence). CDR3 size: 18 residues. CDR3 sequence (DNA): TGTGCCAGTAGTATCGGGCTAGCGGGAGGGCCACGCACAGATACGCAGTATTTT. Its protein is CASSIGLAGGPRTDTQYF.

V gene TRBV30 combines with J gene TRBJ1-2; perhaps TRBD1 as D (5 bases). V lost 1 base, J lost 12 bases, and 12 bases lay in between. Germline V gene lookup returns CDR1 GTSNPN and CDR2 SVGIG (reference sequence). The CDR3 extends over 11 amino acids. CDR3 protein: CAWSGGTTHTF. CDR3 bases: TGTGCCTGGAGTGGTGGGACTACCCACACCTTC.

This clonotype appeared a few times. The rearrangement joins TRBV20-1 to TRBJ1-5, with D unresolved. Trimming cost V 1 base and J 4 bases, with 14 bases left between them. The CDR3 is made up of 15 amino acids. Germline values: CDR1 DFQATT, CDR2 SNEGSKA (reference sequence). CDR3 in amino acids: CSARANPRGNQPQHF. Here the CDR3 DNA reads TGCAGTGCTAGAGCCAACCCGCGAGGGAATCAGCCCCAGCATTTT.

The chain links TRBV28 to TRBJ2-3; 11 nucleotides align to TRBD2. From germline, CDR1 is MDHEN and CDR2 SYDVKM. V trimming: 3 bases; J trimming: 5 bases; junction bases outside the gene matches: 1. The CDR3 loop spans 14 amino acids. CDR3 nucleotide sequence: TGTGCCAGCAGTTTTGGACTAGCGGGAGATACGCAGTATTTT. Translating gives CASSFGLAGDTQYF.

V and J are TRBV20-1 and TRBJ2-5; D gene unclear. The CDR3 is 14 amino acids. Germline V CDR1 and CDR2: DFQATT, SNEGSKA (reference sequence). Between the trimmed V and J ends, which lost 1 base and 1 base, there was a span of 10 bases. CDR3 amino acids: CSARVAQTQETQYF. The CDR3 nucleotides are TGCAGTGCTAGAGTGGCGCAAACCCAAGAGACCCAGTACTTC.

This clonotype occurred many times. The V call is TRBV20-1, the J call TRBJ2-2, with TRBD2 matching 8 bases. The CDR3 has 14 amino acids. V shed 4 bases, J shed 7 bases, and the junction held 8 bases outside the gene matches. CDR1 DFQATT and CDR2 SNEGSKA come from the germline V gene (reference sequence). The CDR3 coding sequence is TGCAGTGCTATCATCAGCGGGGGCAACGGGGAGCTGTTTTTT. Its translation is CSAIISGGNGELFF.

At least ten counts were recorded for this clonotype. The V call is TRBV2, the J call TRBJ1-2; 7 bases align to TRBD1. The germline V gene has CDR1 SNHLY and CDR2 FYNNEI. V shed 2 bases, J shed 8 bases, and the junction held 5 bases outside the gene matches. The CDR3 length is 13 residues. DNA of the CDR3: TGTGCCAGCAGTGAAAAAGCAGGGGGGGGCTACACCTTC. This codes for CASSEKAGGGYTF.

This clonotype showed up just once. The chain is built from TRBV29-1 and TRBJ2-1, with TRBD2 matching over 8 bases. This CDR3 is built from 16 residues. The germline V gene encodes CDR1 SQVTM and CDR2 ANQGSEA. J gave up 3 bases and V 0 bases, and 7 bases lay outside the gene matches. Here the CDR3 DNA reads TGCAGCGTTGAAGACCCAGCGGGGGTAAACTACAATGAGCAGTTCTTC. Protein: CSVEDPAGVNYNEQFF.

This clonotype was seen repeatedly, ten times or more. This chain connects TRBV7-8 to TRBJ1-6; D is uncertain. Trimming cost V 3 bases and J 8 bases, with 8 bases left between them. CDR1 is SGHVS and CDR2 is FQNEAQ in the germline V gene. The CDR3 has 13 amino acids. The CDR3 DNA is TGTGCCAGCAGCTTTGATGAATATTCACCCCTCCACTTT. The encoded protein is CASSFDEYSPLHF.

This clonotype was seen ten or more times. V is TRBV15 and J is TRBJ1-2; D is perhaps TRBD1 (6 bases). This CDR3 spans 15 amino acids. V was pared by 0 bases and J by 6 bases, with 14 bases between. Germline V gene data show CDR1 as LNHNV and CDR2 as YYDKDF (reference sequence). In DNA form, the CDR3 reads TGTGCCACCAGCAGAGATTTGGGGGGGGCCGATGGCTACACCTTC. It is translated as CATSRDLGGADGYTF.

A word on this clonotype: Given a much more abundant clone one base away, this may be a read error. The chain joins TRBV24-1 to TRBJ2-1, with 7 bases that match TRBD2. V shed 5 bases and J 5 bases; nucleotides not matched to a gene: 8. The length of the CDR3 is 15 residues. The germline V gene has CDR1 KGHDR and CDR2 SFDVKD. The CDR3 spells CATSGEGEGNNEQFF. CDR3 in DNA: TGTGCCACCAGTGGAGAAGGGGAGGGCAACAATGAGCAGTTCTTC.

This clonotype was detected only a few times. The rearrangement joins TRBV5-1 to TRBJ2-1; 14 bases are a match to TRBD2. Germline CDR1 is SGHRS and CDR2 is YFSETQ. CDR3 size: 17 residues. J lost 8 bases, V lost 1 base, and 8 bases had no gene match. The CDR3 nucleotides are TGCGCCAGCAGCTTGATGACTAGCGGGGGGGCCGGACATGAGCAGTTCTTC. Protein sequence: CASSLMTSGGAGHEQFF. The whole variable domain, remainder taken from reference TRBV5-1 and TRBJ2-1, is KAGVTQTPRYLIKTRGQQVTLSCSPISGHRSVSWYQQTPGQGLQFLFEYFSETQRNKGNFPGRFSGRQFSNSRSEMNVSTLELGDSALYLCASSLMTSGGAGHEQFFGPGTRLTVL.

The chain has TRBV20-1 and TRBJ2-2, with D unclear. Trimming took 1 base from V and 4 from J, leaving 13 bases between them. The CDR3 runs to 15 residues. Germline CDR1 is DFQATT and CDR2 is SNEGSKA (reference sequence). CDR3: CSARGLISSTGELFF. CDR3 in DNA: TGCAGTGCTAGAGGTTTAATATCCTCCACCGGGGAGCTGTTTTTT.

This clonotype was seen only a few times. This chain joins TRBV5-5 and TRBJ2-3, with D unresolved. This CDR3 comprises 15 residues. V was trimmed by 4 bases and J by 3 bases, leaving 15 bases between them. Germline CDR1 reads SGHKS; CDR2 reads YYEKEE (reference sequence). CDR3 region: CASSPQVLATDTQYF. The CDR3 region has the DNA TGTGCCAGCAGCCCCCAGGTTTTGGCGACAGATACGCAGTATTTT.

This clonotype was seen many times. This chain joins TRBV20-1 and TRBJ2-1; D is unclear. V was pared by 4 bases and J by 3 bases, with 16 bases between. Germline CDR1 is DFQATT and CDR2 is SNEGSKA (reference sequence). The CDR3 has 15 residues. The CDR3, as DNA: TGCAGTGCTATGCAAGCTGTTCCTCTCTACAATGAGCAGTTCTTC. Translated, it gives CSAMQAVPLYNEQFF.

The sample holds a few counts of this clonotype. The chain links TRBV7-2 to TRBJ1-2; TRBD1 agrees at 7 bases. The V and J ends lost 3 bases and 4 bases, in that order; junction bases with no gene match: 8. In germline, CDR1 is SGHTA, CDR2 FQGNSA. The CDR3 is 15 amino acids. CDR3 sequence reads: CASSFGWTGIYGYTF. DNA for the CDR3: TGTGCCAGCAGCTTTGGCTGGACAGGAATCTATGGCTACACCTTC.

V gene TRBV6-9 combines with J gene TRBJ1-2; the match to TRBD1 covers 7 bases. The V and J ends lost 3 bases and 4 bases, in that order; junction bases with no gene match: 11. Germline V gene data show CDR1 as MNHGY and CDR2 as SVAAGI. The CDR3 is 16 amino acids. CDR3 protein: CASSYSNPSGGYGYTF. The CDR3 nucleotides are TGTGCCAGCAGTTACTCGAATCCCTCAGGGGGCTATGGCTACACCTTC.

This clonotype was detected only a few times. The CDR3 here is CASSLVGADPTDTQYF. The CDR3 nucleotides are TGTGCCAGCAGCTTGGTGGGGGCAGACCCCACAGATACGCAGTATTTT. This chain links TRBV5-5 with TRBJ2-3, with D possibly matching TRBD1 (6 bases). Trimming removed 0 bases from V and 2 bases from J, with 13 bases in between. Germline-derived CDR1 and CDR2 are SGHKS and YYEKEE (reference sequence). The length of the CDR3 is 16 residues.

J is TRBJ1-2 and V is TRBV7-9, with D possibly being TRBD1 (5 bases). Germline loops: CDR1 SEHNR, CDR2 FQNEAQ (reference sequence). This CDR3 has 18 amino acids. Trimming left V 2 bases short and J 2 bases short, with 21 bases between. The DNA of the CDR3 is TGTGCCAGCAGCTTATCCCGGACACGAAGTGGCGGGAACTATGGCTACACCTTC. Amino acids: CASSLSRTRSGGNYGYTF.

This clonotype was picked up many times. This chain connects TRBV11-3 to TRBJ2-3; D is possibly TRBD2 (7 bases). The CDR3 is 15 residues long. CDR1 and CDR2 from the germline V gene are SGHNT and YENEEA. Trimming pared 3 bases from V and 4 bases from J, leaving 14 bases between. CDR3 in DNA: TGTGCCAGCAGCTTCAAAGGGGGGGGCCCAGATACGCAGTATTTT. Its protein product is CASSFKGGGPDTQYF.

Ten or more counts support this clonotype. The genes are TRBV20-1 and TRBJ2-4; 12 nucleotides align to TRBD2. The trim removed 6 bases at V and 4 bases at J, leaving 4 bases unmatched. The CDR3 is made up of 14 amino acids. CDR1 is DFQATT, CDR2 SNEGSKA, per germline (reference sequence). The CDR3 region is CSAPLAGGKNIQYF. Written as DNA, the CDR3 is TGCAGTGCACCTCTAGCGGGAGGGAAAAACATTCAGTACTTC.

This clonotype showed up just a few times. The chain carries TRBV30 and TRBJ2-5, with a tentative D call TRBD1 (8 bases). This CDR3 comprises 15 residues. The V end was cut by 5 bases, the J end by 5 bases, with 21 bases between. Germline V lookup: CDR1 GTSNPN, CDR2 SVGIG (reference sequence). The CDR3 spells CAWGGGQANSETQYF. CDR3 DNA sequence: TGTGCCTGGGGGGGGGGACAGGCAAACTCGGAGACCCAGTACTTC.